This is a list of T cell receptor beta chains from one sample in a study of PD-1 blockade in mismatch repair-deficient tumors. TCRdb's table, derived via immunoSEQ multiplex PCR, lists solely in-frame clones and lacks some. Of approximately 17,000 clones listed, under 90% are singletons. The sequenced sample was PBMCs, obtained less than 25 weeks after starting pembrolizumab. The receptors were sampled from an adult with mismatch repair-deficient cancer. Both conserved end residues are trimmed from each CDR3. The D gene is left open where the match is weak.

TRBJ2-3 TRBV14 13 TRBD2 ASSRGLAGRDTQY
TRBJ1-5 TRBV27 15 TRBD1 ASSSPGTGKGNQPQH
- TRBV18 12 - ASSRSLDSYEQY
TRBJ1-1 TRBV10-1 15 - ASSEPPLWSMNTEAF
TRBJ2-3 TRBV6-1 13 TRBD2 ASSELAGGPDTQY
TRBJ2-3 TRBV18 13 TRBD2 ASSPPGLAGDTQY
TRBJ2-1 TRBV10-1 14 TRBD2 ASSETSGRQSGEQF
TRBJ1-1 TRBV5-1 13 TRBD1 ASSKGQGGITEAF
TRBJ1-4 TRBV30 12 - AWSVQESNEKLF
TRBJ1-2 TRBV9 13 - ASSVGGGSNYGYT
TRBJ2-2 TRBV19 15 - ASSIAIGSRVAGELF
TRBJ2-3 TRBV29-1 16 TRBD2 SVDREREGFFSTDTQY
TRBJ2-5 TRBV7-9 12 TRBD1 ASSLGTGGETQY
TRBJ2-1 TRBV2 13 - ASSEGDSFYNEQF
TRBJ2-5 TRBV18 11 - ASSPLQQETQY
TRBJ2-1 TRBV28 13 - ASSPGASGWDEQF
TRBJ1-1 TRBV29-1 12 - SALPYRENTEAF
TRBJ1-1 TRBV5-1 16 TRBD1 ASSLIRDRRDGAPEAF
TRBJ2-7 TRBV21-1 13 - ASSPSADTSYEQY
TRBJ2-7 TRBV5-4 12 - ASSPGMGSYEQY
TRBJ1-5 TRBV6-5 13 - ASSTGLGGHQPQH
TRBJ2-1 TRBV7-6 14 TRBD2 ASSSLLAGANNEQF
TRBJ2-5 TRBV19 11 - ASSSAGGRAQY
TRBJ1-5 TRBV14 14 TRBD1 ASSQDEGAVWQPQH
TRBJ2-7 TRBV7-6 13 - ASSLGGRETYEQY
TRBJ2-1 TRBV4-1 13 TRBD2 ASSQDRLADNEQF
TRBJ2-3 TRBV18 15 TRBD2 ASSPPKIAGVSDTQY
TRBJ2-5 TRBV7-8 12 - ASSLGISMETQY
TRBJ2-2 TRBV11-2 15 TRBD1 ASSLRRTGVITGELF
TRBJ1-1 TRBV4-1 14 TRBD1 ASSRGTGKTYTEAF
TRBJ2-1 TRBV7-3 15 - ASSLTATTRTYNEQF
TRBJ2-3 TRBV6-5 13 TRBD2 ASSPTAGEADTQY
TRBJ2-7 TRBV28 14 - ASSRSDSKDSYEQY
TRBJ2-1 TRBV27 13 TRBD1 ASSLRTGAYNEQF
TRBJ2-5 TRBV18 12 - ASSPGGNQETQY
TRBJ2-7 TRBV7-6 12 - ASSLAGVAYEQY
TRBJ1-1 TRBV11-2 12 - ASSLVSGSIEAF
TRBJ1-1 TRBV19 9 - ASSIDRVRR
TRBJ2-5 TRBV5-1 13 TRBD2 ASSSLAGGQETQY
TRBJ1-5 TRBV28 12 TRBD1 ASSEQGENQPQH
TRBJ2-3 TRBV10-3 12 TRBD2 AIRAGTSGDTQY
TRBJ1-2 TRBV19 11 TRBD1 ASSSGQGYGYT
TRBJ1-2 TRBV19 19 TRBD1 ASSIIRGGWTGYEVDYGYT
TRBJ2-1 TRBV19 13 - ASSIISGSYNEQF
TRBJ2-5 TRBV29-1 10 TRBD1 SVSGQVETQY
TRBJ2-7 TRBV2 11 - ASVGGMAYEQY
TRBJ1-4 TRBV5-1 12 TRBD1 ASSYRGRGEKLF
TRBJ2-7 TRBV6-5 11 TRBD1 ASSPTGIYEQY
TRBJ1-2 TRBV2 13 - ASSQGRGTNYGYT
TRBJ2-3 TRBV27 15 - ASSLSMSQVLTDTQY
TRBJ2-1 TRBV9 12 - ASSIRLAMGEQL
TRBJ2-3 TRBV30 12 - AWSAGLYTDTQY
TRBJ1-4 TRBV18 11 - ASSSTYNEKLF
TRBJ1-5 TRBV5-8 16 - ASSPPGHPENSNQPQH
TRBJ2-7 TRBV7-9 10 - ASSLQGYEQY